One and the same sample provided the 8 T cell receptor beta chains below, sequenced in a study of blood T cell repertoires in COVID-19 (dated by TCRdb to about 2020). Library generation was performed with the immunoSEQ multiplex PCR assay. This is the immuneACCESS table as TCRdb keeps it, with only in-frame sequences that have V and J called. A part of the clones is gone; compared with another copy, unresolved V genes explain less than half, and the rest is unexplained. This sample lists some 280,000 clones; just under 85% were detected once. The ten top clones hold 4% to 5% of the sample. What was sequenced was peripheral blood. The receptors originated from a woman aged 45-65 years with active or convalescent COVID-19.

This clone was seen only once. V and J are TRBV2 and TRBJ2-5; D perhaps matches TRBD1 (5 bases). V lost 7 bases, J lost 4 bases, and 13 bases lay in between. Germline assignment: CDR1 SNHLY and CDR2 FYNNEI. CDR3 length: 13 residues. CDR3 amino acids: CASTRNGAETQYF. CDR3 in DNA: TGTGCCAGCACCCGAAATGGGGCAGAGACCCAGTACTTC.

The gene calls are TRBV5-5 and TRBJ2-7; maybe TRBD2 (5 bases). From germline, CDR1 is SGHKS and CDR2 YYEKEE (reference sequence). The V gene lost 2 bases and the J gene lost 0 bases, with 18 bases spanning the gap. The CDR3 covers 17 residues. CDR3 DNA: TGTGCCAGCAGCTTAGCTCTCGGAGGTTCGTCCTCCTACGAGCAGTACTTC. It codes for CASSLALGGSSSYEQYF. Supplemented by reference TRBV5-5 and TRBJ2-7, the full variable domain reads DAGVTQSPTHLIKTRGQQVTLRCSPISGHKSVSWYQQVLGQGPQFIFQYYEKEERGRGNFPDRFSARQFPNYSSELNVNALLLGDSALYLCASSLALGGSSSYEQYFGPGTRLTVT.

The chain joins TRBV7-2 to TRBJ2-1, with 16 bases that match TRBD2. Per germline, CDR1 SGHTA and CDR2 FQGNSA. V dropped 6 bases and J dropped 7; count of bases not matched to a gene: 3. The length of the CDR3 is 15 residues. The CDR3 reads CASRAGLAGGNEQFF. The DNA of the CDR3 is TGTGCCAGCAGAGCGGGACTAGCGGGAGGGAATGAGCAGTTCTTC.

This clone was detected once. As DNA, the CDR3 is TGTGCCAGCAGCTCAGGAGGCGGGAGTGGGGGAGAGACCCAGTACTTC. It translates to CASSSGGGSGGETQYF. The chain links TRBV3-1 (or the pseudogene TRBV3-2) to TRBJ2-5; 7 bases are shared with TRBD2. Trimming took 5 bases from V and 4 from J; bases not matched to a gene: 13. The germline V gene encodes CDR1 LGHDT and CDR2 YNNKEL (reference sequence). This CDR3 spans 16 amino acids.

This clone was seen a few times. The chain employs TRBV2 and TRBJ2-1; 12 nucleotides align to TRBD2. Losses at the gene ends were 2 bases for V and 4 bases for J; bases not matched to a gene: 3. Germline V gene sequence: CDR1 SNHLY, CDR2 FYNNEI. The length of the CDR3 is 16 residues. CDR3 sequence reads: CASSERTSGEYNEQFF. In nucleotides, the CDR3 is TGTGCCAGCAGTGAAAGGACTAGCGGGGAATACAATGAGCAGTTCTTC.

As regards this clone: Other DNA sequences in the same sample also yield this CDR3. The chain carries TRBV12-3 or TRBV12-4 and TRBJ1-1; D gene uncertain. Trimming stripped 3 bases from V and 5 bases from J, with 10 bases between. This CDR3 has 13 residues. This chain's CDR3 is CASSFEGGTEAFF. The DNA for the CDR3 is TGTGCCAGCAGTTTTGAGGGCGGGACTGAAGCTTTCTTT.

This clone has a handful of counts. V usage is TRBV3-1 (or the pseudogene TRBV3-2) and J usage is TRBJ2-1; a weak D match, TRBD2 (6 bases). V was shortened by 4 bases and J by 4 bases, with 14 bases between the two germline ends. Germline V gives CDR1 LGHDT, CDR2 YNNKEL (reference sequence). This CDR3 comprises 15 residues. CDR3 DNA sequence: TGTGCCAGCAGCCCTCCTAGCGCAAAATACAATGAGCAGTTCTTC. Translation gives CASSPPSAKYNEQFF.

The chain is built from TRBV29-1 and TRBJ1-2; D perhaps matches TRBD1 (6 bases). Germline V gene data show CDR1 as SQVTM and CDR2 as ANQGSEA. The CDR3 extends over 13 amino acids. The V and J ends lost 7 bases and 5 bases respectively, with 17 bases between them. The CDR3 loop is CSGLGGAEYGYTF. CDR3 sequence (DNA): TGCAGCGGTTTAGGGGGGGCTGAATATGGCTACACCTTC. The whole variable domain, filled in from reference TRBV29-1 and TRBJ1-2, reads SAVISQKPSRDICQRGTSLTIQCQVDSQVTMMFWYRQQPGQSLTLIATANQGSEATYESGFVIDKFPISRPNLTFSTLTVSNMSPEDSSIYLCSGLGGAEYGYTFGSGTRLTVV.